The sequence of this T cell receptor (beta chain) was determined in a study of blood T cell repertoires in COVID-19. This CDR3 is 17 amino acids long. Trimming cost V 0 bases and J 7 bases; bases outside gene matches: 11. From germline, CDR1 is LNHDA and CDR2 SQIVND (reference sequence). Produced via immunoSEQ multiplex PCR; TCRdb's table is partial and in-frame only. This table holds 200,000 to 250,000 clones, 70% to 90% found once. The source of this sequence is a man aged 45-60 years with COVID-19, enrolled during active disease. The chain has TRBV19 and TRBJ1-5, with 8 bases fitting TRBD1. The sequencing input was peripheral blood. The CDR3 is CASSIERVTGAGQPQHF. CDR3 coding DNA: TGTGCCAGTAGTATAGAAAGGGTGACAGGGGCGGGCCAGCCCCAGCATTTT.